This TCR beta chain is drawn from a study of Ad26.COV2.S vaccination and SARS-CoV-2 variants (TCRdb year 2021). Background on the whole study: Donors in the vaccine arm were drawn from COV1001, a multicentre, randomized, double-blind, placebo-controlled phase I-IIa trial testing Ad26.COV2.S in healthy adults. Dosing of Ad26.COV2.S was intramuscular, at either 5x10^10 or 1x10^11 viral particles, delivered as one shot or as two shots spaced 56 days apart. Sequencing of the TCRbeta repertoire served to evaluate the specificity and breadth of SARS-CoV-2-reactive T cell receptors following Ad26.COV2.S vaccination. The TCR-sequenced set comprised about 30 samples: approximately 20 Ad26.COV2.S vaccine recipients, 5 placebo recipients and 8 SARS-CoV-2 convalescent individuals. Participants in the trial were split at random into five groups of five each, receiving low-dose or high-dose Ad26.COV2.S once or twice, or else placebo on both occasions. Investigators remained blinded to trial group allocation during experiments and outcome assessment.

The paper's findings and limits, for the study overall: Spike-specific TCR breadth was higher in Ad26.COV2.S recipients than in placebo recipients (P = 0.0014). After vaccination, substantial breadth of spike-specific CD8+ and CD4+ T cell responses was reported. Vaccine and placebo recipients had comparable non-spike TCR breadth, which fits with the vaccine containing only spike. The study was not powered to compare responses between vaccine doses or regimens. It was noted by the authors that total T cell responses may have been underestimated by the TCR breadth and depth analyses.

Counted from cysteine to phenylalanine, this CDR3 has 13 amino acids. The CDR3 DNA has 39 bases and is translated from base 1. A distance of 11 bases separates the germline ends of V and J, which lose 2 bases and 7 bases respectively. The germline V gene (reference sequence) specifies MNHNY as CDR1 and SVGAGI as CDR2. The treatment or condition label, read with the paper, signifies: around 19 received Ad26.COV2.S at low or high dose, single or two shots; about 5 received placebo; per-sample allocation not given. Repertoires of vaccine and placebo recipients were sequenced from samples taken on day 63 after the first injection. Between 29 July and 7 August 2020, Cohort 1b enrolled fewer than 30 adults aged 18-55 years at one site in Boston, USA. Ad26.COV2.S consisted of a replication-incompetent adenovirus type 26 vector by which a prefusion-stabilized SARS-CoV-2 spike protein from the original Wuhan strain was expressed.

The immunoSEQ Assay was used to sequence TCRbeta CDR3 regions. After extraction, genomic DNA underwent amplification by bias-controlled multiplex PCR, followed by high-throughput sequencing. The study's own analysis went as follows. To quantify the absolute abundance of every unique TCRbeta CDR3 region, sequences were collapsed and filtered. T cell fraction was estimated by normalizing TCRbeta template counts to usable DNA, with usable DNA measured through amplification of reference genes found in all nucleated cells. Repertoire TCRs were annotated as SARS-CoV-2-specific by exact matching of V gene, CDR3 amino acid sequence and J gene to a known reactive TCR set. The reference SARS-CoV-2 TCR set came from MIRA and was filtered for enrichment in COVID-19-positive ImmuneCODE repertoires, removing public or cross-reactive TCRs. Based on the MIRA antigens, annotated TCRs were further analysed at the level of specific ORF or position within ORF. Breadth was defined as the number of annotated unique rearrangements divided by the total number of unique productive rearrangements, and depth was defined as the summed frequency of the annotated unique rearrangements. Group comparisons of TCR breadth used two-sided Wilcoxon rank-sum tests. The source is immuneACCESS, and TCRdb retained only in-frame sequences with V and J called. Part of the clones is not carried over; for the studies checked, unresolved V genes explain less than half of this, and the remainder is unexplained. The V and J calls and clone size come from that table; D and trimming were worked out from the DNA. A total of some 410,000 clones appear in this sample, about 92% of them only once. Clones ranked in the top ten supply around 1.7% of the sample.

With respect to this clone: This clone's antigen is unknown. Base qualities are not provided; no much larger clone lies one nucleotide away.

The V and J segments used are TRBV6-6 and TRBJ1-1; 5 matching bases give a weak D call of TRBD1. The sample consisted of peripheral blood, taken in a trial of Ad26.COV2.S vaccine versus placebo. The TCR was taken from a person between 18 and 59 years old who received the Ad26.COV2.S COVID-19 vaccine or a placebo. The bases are TGTGCCAGCAGTTACGCAGGGTCAAGTGAAGCTTTCTTT. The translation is CASSYAGSSEAFF.